The 5 T cell receptor beta chains in this list originate from one sample, sequenced in a study of blood T cell repertoires in COVID-19. Produced via immunoSEQ multiplex PCR; TCRdb's table is partial and in-frame only. The sample contains fewer than 350,000 clones, approximately 91% of which appear only once. Sample: PBMCs or T cells enriched from blood (not recorded which). The receptors were gathered from a woman between 40 and 50 years old with acute COVID-19.

Turning to this clone: Other DNA sequences in the same sample also yield this CDR3. The V call is TRBV7-9, the J call TRBJ1-1; D might be TRBD1 (5 bases). Germline assignment: CDR1 SEHNR and CDR2 FQNEAQ (reference sequence). Trimming removed 0 bases from V and 1 base from J, with 9 bases in between. The CDR3 covers 15 residues. CDR3 loop: CASSLALGGNTEAFF. The CDR3 DNA follows: TGTGCCAGCAGCTTAGCGCTCGGGGGGAACACTGAAGCTTTCTTT.

The chain combines TRBV19 with TRBJ1-2, with D perhaps TRBD1 (6 bases). CDR3 length equals 15 residues. V lost 4 bases and J 0 bases, leaving 12 bases between the germline ends. Germline CDR1 and CDR2: LNHDA and SQIVND (reference sequence). The CDR3 DNA is TGTGCCAGTAGTAGCGGACAGCGAGCTAACTATGGCTACACCTTC. It yields the protein CASSSGQRANYGYTF.

The chain employs TRBV11-2 and TRBJ1-1; D unclear. The germline CDR1 and CDR2 sequences are SGHAT and FQNNGV. The CDR3 is 14 residues long. Deletions cut 1 base from V and 2 bases from J, with 8 bases between. Written as DNA, the CDR3 is TGTGCCAGCAGCTTAGTTCCAGGAAACACTGAAGCTTTCTTT. Amino acids: CASSLVPGNTEAFF.

This chain uses TRBV10-2 with TRBJ2-1, with 8 nucleotides matching TRBD2. The CDR3 totals 13 residues. Germline V gene data show CDR1 as WSHSY and CDR2 as SAAADI. V lost 7 bases, J lost 6 bases, and 5 bases stayed unmatched. The CDR3 DNA reads as TGCGCCAGCACTCTACTAGCGGCCAATGAGCAGTTCTTC. Translated, it gives CASTLLAANEQFF.

This clone was found once. The chain employs TRBV11-1 and TRBJ1-6; D possibly corresponds to TRBD1 (6 bases). V dropped 5 bases and J dropped 5 bases, with 13 bases sitting between them. The germline V gene encodes CDR1 SGHAT and CDR2 FQDESV (reference sequence). The CDR3 extends over 15 amino acids. This CDR3 is CASSVGTTNNSPLHF. In DNA, the CDR3 is TGTGCCAGCAGCGTCGGGACAACTAATAATTCACCCCTCCACTTT.